A selection of T cell receptor beta chains follows, all from one sample in a study of cytomegalovirus exposure and HLA in healthy donors. Assay: immunoSEQ multiplex PCR; the TCRdb copy retains only in-frame clones and omits some. The sample holds 150,000 to 200,000 clones, almost 85% seen once. Sequenced sample: PBMCs. The source of these receptors is a girl aged 10 to 17 in good health and CMV-seropositive. Both conserved end residues are part of each CDR3. Each record gives: D gene, V gene, clone size, J gene, CDR3 protein, CDR3 DNA. A D gene is named only where the DNA matches it firmly. The size field is filled for only some rows; it gives once, few, many or a size class.

>TRBD1|TRBV19|NA|TRBJ1-5
CASRWDSHSNQPQHF
TGTGCCAGTAGATGGGACAGTCATAGCAATCAGCCCCAGCATTTT
>NA|TRBV6-1|NA|TRBJ1-3
CASSELGGDTIYF
TGTGCCAGCAGTGAACTGGGCGGGGACACCATATATTTT
>NA|TRBV9|NA|TRBJ1-1
CASSVGGKTEAFF
TGTGCCAGCAGCGTCGGGGGGAAAACTGAAGCTTTCTTT
>TRBD1|TRBV5-4|once|TRBJ2-1
CASSLDRGNYNEQFF
TGTGCCAGCAGCCTAGACAGGGGGAACTACAATGAGCAGTTCTTC
>TRBD1|TRBV5-5|NA|TRBJ1-1
CASSSGLSGTGIAEAFF
TGTGCCAGCAGCTCGGGACTTTCCGGGACAGGGATCGCTGAAGCTTTCTTT
>NA|TRBV11-3|NA|TRBJ2-1
CASSAGGPEQFF
TGTGCCAGCAGCGCCGGGGGACCCGAGCAGTTCTTC
>TRBD1|TRBV5-6|NA|TRBJ2-7
CASSRLDRDAYEQYF
TGTGCCAGCAGCCGTTTAGACAGGGATGCCTACGAGCAGTACTTC
>NA|TRBV27|NA|TRBJ1-2
CASSLSGAIPNYGYTF
TGTGCCAGCAGTTTATCGGGGGCTATTCCCAACTATGGCTACACCTTC
>NA|TRBV2|NA|TRBJ2-5
CASIIAVYETQYF
TGTGCCAGCATAATAGCGGTGTACGAGACCCAGTACTTC
>NA|TRBV9|NA|TRBJ1-1
CASSVEGTSRTEAFF
TGTGCCAGCAGCGTAGAGGGGACATCTCGGACTGAAGCTTTCTTT
>NA|TRBV14|NA|TRBJ2-1
CASSPTWGTEQFF
TGTGCCAGCAGCCCTACCTGGGGGACAGAGCAGTTCTTC
>NA|TRBV5-1|NA|TRBJ1-1
CASSYRAPGGDTEAFF
TGCGCCAGCAGCTACCGGGCCCCCGGCGGGGACACTGAAGCTTTCTTT
>NA|TRBV2|NA|TRBJ2-3
CASSDSPGADTQYF
TGTGCCAGCAGTGACAGTCCTGGAGCAGATACGCAGTATTTT
>TRBD1|TRBV11-2|once|TRBJ1-2
CASSLEGTGWNGYTF
TGTGCCAGCAGCTTGGAAGGGACAGGGTGGAACGGCTACACCTTC
>TRBD1|TRBV28|NA|TRBJ2-7
CGRDRGVDF
TGTGGGAGGGACAGGGGTGTCGACTTC
>NA|TRBV30|NA|TRBJ2-7
CAWSAGWSYEQYF
TGTGCCTGGAGTGCAGGGTGGTCCTACGAGCAGTACTTC
>TRBD1|TRBV5-5|NA|TRBJ1-5
CASSLRQGVNQPQHF
TGTGCCAGCAGCTTACGACAGGGGGTGAATCAGCCCCAGCATTTT
>NA|TRBV11-2|NA|TRBJ1-2
CASSLGGRENYGYTF
TGTGCCAGCAGCTTAGGGGGGCGGGAGAACTATGGCTACACCTTC
>NA|TRBV12-5|few|TRBJ1-2
CASGLLRARPYTF
TGTGCTAGTGGTTTGCTGCGGGCCAGGCCTTACACCTTC
>NA|TRBV28|NA|TRBJ1-2
CASSSLIPGNYGYTF
TGTGCCAGCAGTTCCCTCATTCCGGGGAACTATGGCTACACCTTC
>NA|TRBV4-2|NA|TRBJ1-5
CASSQVSQSNQPQHF
TGTGCCAGCAGCCAAGTAAGTCAGAGCAATCAGCCCCAGCATTTT
>TRBD1|TRBV9|NA|TRBJ1-1
CASSTGGQRNTEAFF
TGTGCCAGCAGCACAGGGGGACAGCGTAACACTGAAGCTTTCTTT
>NA|TRBV27|NA|TRBJ1-1
CASSPSIWTAAFF
TGTGCCAGCAGTCCGTCGATTTGGACAGCAGCTTTCTTT
>TRBD1|TRBV6-4|NA|TRBJ1-4
CASSPPDRGNEKLFF
TGTGCCAGCAGTCCCCCGGACAGGGGTAATGAAAAACTGTTTTTT
>NA|TRBV19|NA|TRBJ2-5
CASSTKQGVETQYF
TGTGCCAGTAGTACAAAGCAGGGCGTGGAGACCCAGTACTTC
>NA|TRBV5-4|NA|TRBJ1-3
CASSLGRPSEKGNTIYF
TGTGCCAGCAGCTTGGGGCGGCCGTCGGAAAAGGGAAACACCATATATTTT
>NA|TRBV14|NA|TRBJ2-3
CASSQQGTDTQYF
TGTGCCAGCAGCCAACAGGGGACAGATACGCAGTATTTT